The 5 T cell receptor beta chains reported below all come from one sample, sequenced in a study of blood T cell repertoires in COVID-19. The assay was immunoSEQ multiplex PCR, and TCRdb's table has in-frame clones only and misses some. The table lists some 220,000 clones, around nine tenths of them singletons. Sequenced sample: peripheral blood. The receptors shown here come from a woman aged 18-35 years who had recovered from COVID-19.

The chain combines TRBV9 with TRBJ2-7; D gene unclear. This CDR3 spans 15 amino acids. With 0 bases removed from V and 2 bases from J, the gap between germline ends came to 12 bases. The germline CDR1 and CDR2 sequences are SGDLS and YYNGEE. CDR3 sequence reads: CASSVGADLTYEQYF. DNA of the CDR3: TGTGCCAGCAGCGTAGGGGCAGACCTTACCTACGAGCAGTACTTC. The complete variable domain, with remaining parts taken from reference TRBV9 and TRBJ2-7, reads DSGVTQTPKHLITATGQRVTLRCSPRSGDLSVYWYQQSLDQGLQFLIQYYNGEERAKGNILERFSAQQFPDLHSELNLSSLELGDSALYFCASSVGADLTYEQYFGPGTRLTVT.

This chain's CDR3 is CASRDNGLAGGADTQYF. The CDR3 bases are TGTGCCAGCCGAGACAACGGACTAGCGGGAGGGGCAGATACGCAGTATTTT. The genes are TRBV27 and TRBJ2-3; 15 bases line up with TRBD2. J lost 4 bases, V lost 8 bases, and 10 bases had no gene match. CDR3 length: 17 residues. CDR1 MNHEY and CDR2 SMNVEV come from the germline V gene (reference sequence).

V is TRBV25-1 and J is TRBJ2-7; 9 nucleotides agree with TRBD1. Germline CDR1 is MGHDK and CDR2 is SYGVNS. V shed 5 bases and J 3 bases; nucleotides not matched to a gene: 11. The CDR3 has 16 amino acids. CDR3 DNA sequence: TGTGCCAGCAGTTTAAAATCGGGACAGGGCAACTACGAGCAGTACTTC. Amino acid sequence: CASSLKSGQGNYEQYF.

The rearrangement joins TRBV30 to TRBJ2-7; 7 nucleotides match TRBD1. Trimming removed 0 bases from V and 1 base from J; junction bases left unmatched: 9. The CDR3 is 16 residues long. The germline V gene encodes CDR1 GTSNPN and CDR2 SVGIG (reference sequence). The CDR3: CAWSVQQTGYSYEQYF. CDR3 in DNA: TGTGCCTGGAGTGTTCAGCAGACAGGGTATTCCTACGAGCAGTACTTC.

The V gene is TRBV11-1, the J gene TRBJ1-1, with D possibly being TRBD1 (5 bases). Trimming took 5 bases from V and 4 from J, leaving 17 bases between them. CDR1 is SGHAT and CDR2 is FQDESV in the germline V gene (reference sequence). The CDR3 is made up of 15 amino acids. The CDR3 DNA sequence: TGTGCCAGCAGCCCCCCCGGCAGGGTCGGCACTGAAGCTTTCTTT. Translating it yields CASSPPGRVGTEAFF.